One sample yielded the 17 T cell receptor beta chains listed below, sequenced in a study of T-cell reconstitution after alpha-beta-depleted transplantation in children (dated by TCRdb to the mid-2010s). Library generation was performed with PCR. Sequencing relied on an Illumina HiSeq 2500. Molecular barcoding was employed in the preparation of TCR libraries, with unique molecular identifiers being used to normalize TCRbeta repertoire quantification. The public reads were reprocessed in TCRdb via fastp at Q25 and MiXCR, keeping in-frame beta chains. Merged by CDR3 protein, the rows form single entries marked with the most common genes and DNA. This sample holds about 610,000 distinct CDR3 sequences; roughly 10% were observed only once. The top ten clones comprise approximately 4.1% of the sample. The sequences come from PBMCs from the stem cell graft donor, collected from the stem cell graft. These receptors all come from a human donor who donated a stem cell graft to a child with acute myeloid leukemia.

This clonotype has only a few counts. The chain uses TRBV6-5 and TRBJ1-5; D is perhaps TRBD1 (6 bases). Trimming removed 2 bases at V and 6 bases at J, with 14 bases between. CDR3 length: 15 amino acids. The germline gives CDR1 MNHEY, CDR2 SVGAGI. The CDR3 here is CASSYRGDRSQPQHF. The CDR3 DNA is TGTGCCAGCAGTTACAGGGGAGACAGGAGTCAGCCCCAGCATTTT.

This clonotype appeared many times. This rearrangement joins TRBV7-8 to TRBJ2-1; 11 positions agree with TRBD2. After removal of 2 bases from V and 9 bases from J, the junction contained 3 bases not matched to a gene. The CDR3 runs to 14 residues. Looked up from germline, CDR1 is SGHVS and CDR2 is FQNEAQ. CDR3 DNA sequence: TGTGCCAGCAGCTTACTAGCGGGGGGCCGTGAGCAGTTCTTC. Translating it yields CASSLLAGGREQFF.

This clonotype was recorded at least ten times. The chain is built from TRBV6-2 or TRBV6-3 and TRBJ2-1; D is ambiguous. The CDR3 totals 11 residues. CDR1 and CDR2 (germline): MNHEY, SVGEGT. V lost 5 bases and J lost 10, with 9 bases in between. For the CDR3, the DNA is TGTGCCAGCAGTCCCCGAGTGGAGCAGTTCTTC. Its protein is CASSPRVEQFF.

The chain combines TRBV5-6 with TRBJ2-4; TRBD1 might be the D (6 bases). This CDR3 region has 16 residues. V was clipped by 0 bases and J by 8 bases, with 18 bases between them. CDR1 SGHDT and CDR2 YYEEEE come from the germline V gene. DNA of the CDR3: TGTGCCAGCAGCTTGGTGGACACAGGGATGGGTTACATTCAGTACTTC. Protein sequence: CASSLVDTGMGYIQYF.

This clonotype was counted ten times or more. The CDR3 loop reads CASSPLRVGEQYF. DNA of the CDR3: TGTGCCAGCAGTCCCCTCCGAGTTGGCGAGCAGTACTTC. The chain links TRBV12-3 or TRBV12-4 to TRBJ2-7; D is unresolved. The germline V and J ends were trimmed by 5 bases and 6 bases, with 14 bases remaining between them. There are 13 residues in the CDR3.

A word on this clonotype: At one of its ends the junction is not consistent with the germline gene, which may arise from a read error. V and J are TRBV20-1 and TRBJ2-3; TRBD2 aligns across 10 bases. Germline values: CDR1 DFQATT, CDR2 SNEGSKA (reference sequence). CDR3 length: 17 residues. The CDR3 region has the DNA TGCTGTGCTTCCGGACTAGCGGACCACACTAGCACAGATACGCAGTATTTT. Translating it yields CCASGLADHTSTDTQYF.

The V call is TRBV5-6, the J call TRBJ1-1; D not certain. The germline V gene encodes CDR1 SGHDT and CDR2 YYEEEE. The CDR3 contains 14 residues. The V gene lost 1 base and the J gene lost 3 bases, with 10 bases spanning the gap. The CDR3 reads CASSLKYTDTEAFF. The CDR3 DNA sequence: TGTGCCAGCAGCTTGAAATATACGGACACTGAAGCTTTCTTT.

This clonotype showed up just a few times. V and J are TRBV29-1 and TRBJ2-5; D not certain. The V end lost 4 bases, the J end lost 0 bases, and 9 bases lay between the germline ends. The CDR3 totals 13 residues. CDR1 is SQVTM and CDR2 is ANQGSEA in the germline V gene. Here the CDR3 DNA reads TGCAGCGTTGTCGGAGAGTACCAAGAGACCCAGTACTTC. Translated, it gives CSVVGEYQETQYF. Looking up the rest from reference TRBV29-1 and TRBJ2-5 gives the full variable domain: SAVISQKPSRDICQRGTSLTIQCQVDSQVTMMFWYRQQPGQSLTLIATANQGSEATYESGFVIDKFPISRPNLTFSTLTVSNMSPEDSSIYLCSVVGEYQETQYFGPGTRLLVL.

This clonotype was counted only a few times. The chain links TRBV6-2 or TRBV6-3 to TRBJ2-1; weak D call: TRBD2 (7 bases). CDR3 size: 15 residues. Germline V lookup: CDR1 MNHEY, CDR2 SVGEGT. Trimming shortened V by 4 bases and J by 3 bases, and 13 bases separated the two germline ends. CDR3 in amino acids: CASSSGGADYNEQFF. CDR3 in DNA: TGTGCCAGCAGTTCGGGGGGCGCTGACTACAATGAGCAGTTCTTC.

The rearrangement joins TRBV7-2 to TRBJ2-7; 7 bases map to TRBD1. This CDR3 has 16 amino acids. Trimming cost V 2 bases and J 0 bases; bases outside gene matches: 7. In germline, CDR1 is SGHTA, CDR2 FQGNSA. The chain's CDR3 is CASSLISRDSSYEQYF. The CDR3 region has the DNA TGTGCCAGCAGCTTAATTTCCCGGGACAGCTCCTACGAGCAGTACTTC.

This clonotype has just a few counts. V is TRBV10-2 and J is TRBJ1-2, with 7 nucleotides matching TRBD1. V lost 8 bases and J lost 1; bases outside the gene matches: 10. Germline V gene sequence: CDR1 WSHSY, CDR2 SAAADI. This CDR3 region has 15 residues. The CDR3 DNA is TGCGCCAGCGGAGGGACAGCTGGGAGTAACTATGGCTACACCTTC. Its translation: CASGGTAGSNYGYTF.

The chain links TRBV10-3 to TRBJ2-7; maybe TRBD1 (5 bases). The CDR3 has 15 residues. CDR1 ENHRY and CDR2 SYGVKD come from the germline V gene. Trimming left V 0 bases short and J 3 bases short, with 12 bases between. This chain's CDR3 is CAISESGRAIYEQYF. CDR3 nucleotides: TGTGCCATCAGTGAGTCGGGCAGGGCGATCTACGAGCAGTACTTC.

This chain's CDR3 is CASSYSSGWLYEQYF. The CDR3 DNA follows: TGTGCCAGCAGTTACTCTAGCGGATGGCTTTACGAGCAGTACTTC. The rearrangement links TRBV25-1 to TRBJ2-7; TRBD2 agrees at 7 bases. With 5 bases clipped from V and 4 bases from J, the junction kept 11 bases outside the gene matches. The CDR3 loop spans 15 amino acids. CDR1 and CDR2 from the germline V gene are MGHDK and SYGVNS.

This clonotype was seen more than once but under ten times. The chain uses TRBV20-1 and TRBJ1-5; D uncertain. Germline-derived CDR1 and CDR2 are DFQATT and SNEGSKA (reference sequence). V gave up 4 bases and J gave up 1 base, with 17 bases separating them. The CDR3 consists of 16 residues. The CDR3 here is CSATQPARGSNQPQHF. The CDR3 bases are TGCAGTGCTACCCAGCCCGCGAGAGGGAGCAATCAGCCCCAGCATTTT.

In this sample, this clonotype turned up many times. CDR3 nucleotides: TGTGCCATCAGCGAGGGCGGCGGGATTTACAATGAGCAGTTCTTC. It codes for CAISEGGGIYNEQFF. The chain carries TRBV10-3 and TRBJ2-1, with D perhaps matching TRBD2 (6 bases). Trimming left V 6 bases short and J 4 bases short, with 16 bases between. Germline CDR1 ENHRY, CDR2 SYGVKD. CDR3 size: 15 residues.

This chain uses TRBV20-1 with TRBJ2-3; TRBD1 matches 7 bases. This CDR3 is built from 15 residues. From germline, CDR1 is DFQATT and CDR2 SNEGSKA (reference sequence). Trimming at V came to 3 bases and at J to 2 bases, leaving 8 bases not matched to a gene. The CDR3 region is CSARGTADVTDTQYF. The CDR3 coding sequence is TGCAGTGCTAGGGGGACAGCCGACGTCACAGATACGCAGTATTTT.

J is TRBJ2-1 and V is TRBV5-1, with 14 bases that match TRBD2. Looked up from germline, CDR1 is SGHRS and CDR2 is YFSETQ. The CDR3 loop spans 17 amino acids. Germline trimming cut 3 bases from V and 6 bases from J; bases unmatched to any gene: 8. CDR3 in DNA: TGCGCCAGCAGCTCCGGACTAGCGGGAGGAGATCCCAATGAGCAGTTCTTC. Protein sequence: CASSSGLAGGDPNEQFF. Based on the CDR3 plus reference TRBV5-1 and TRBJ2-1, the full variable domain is KAGVTQTPRYLIKTRGQQVTLSCSPISGHRSVSWYQQTPGQGLQFLFEYFSETQRNKGNFPGRFSGRQFSNSRSEMNVSTLELGDSALYLCASSSGLAGGDPNEQFFGPGTRLTVL.